One and the same sample provided the 13 T cell receptor beta chains below, sequenced in a study of T-cell memory formation after mild COVID-19. MiXCR, run by TCRdb on the 5' RACE reads, gives a single entry per CDR3 protein. This sample has 68,000 or so distinct CDR3 sequences; about a sixth occur once, and the top ten carry roughly 30%. Material for sequencing was PBMCs or a T cell subset sorted from them (not recorded which). These TCRs come from an adult woman who had mild COVID-19 (a few samples of this study predate the infection). Cell type and time point are not known.

This clonotype occurred a few times. Here the CDR3 reads CASSEWGDIGDTEAFF. CDR3 in DNA: TGTGCCAGCAGTGAATGGGGGGATATTGGGGACACTGAAGCTTTCTTT. This sequence joins TRBV2 and TRBJ1-1; tentatively, D is TRBD1 (5 bases). Germline CDR1 and CDR2: SNHLY and FYNNEI. The CDR3 runs to 16 residues. V gave up 2 bases and J gave up 3 bases, with 16 bases separating them.

The genes are TRBV29-1 and TRBJ2-7; 9 bases are shared with TRBD2. Germline V lookup: CDR1 SQVTM, CDR2 ANQGSEA. The CDR3 is made up of 14 amino acids. Trimming took 6 bases from V and 4 from J; bases not matched to a gene: 10. This CDR3 is CSVLGRGGRYEQYF. The DNA of the CDR3 is TGCAGCGTCCTCGGGCGGGGGGGACGATACGAGCAGTACTTC.

This clonotype was counted only a few times. V gene TRBV27 combines with J gene TRBJ2-2, with D hard to call. Trimming took 6 bases from V and 4 from J, leaving 18 bases between them. The CDR3 spans 16 residues. The germline CDR1 and CDR2 sequences are MNHEY and SMNVEV (reference sequence). The CDR3 sequence is CASSPFRSHSTGELFF. Here the CDR3 DNA reads TGTGCCAGCAGCCCTTTTCGCTCCCACTCCACCGGGGAGCTGTTTTTT.

This clonotype was seen a few times. Since the CDR3 does not end with the conserved phenylalanine or tryptophan, this likely comes from a read error. The rearrangement links TRBV27 to TRBJ2-7; 9 bases match TRBD1. Germline CDR1 is MNHEY and CDR2 is SMNVEV (reference sequence). The CDR3 consists of 16 residues. Trimming took 5 bases from V and 2 from J; bases not matched to a gene: 10. For the CDR3, the DNA is TGTGCCAGCAGTGCAGCCGGGACAGGGCTTACCTACGAGCAGTACCTC. It yields the protein CASSAAGTGLTYEQYL.

This clonotype was observed a few times. V usage is TRBV6-2 or TRBV6-3 and J usage is TRBJ2-7; no clear D. Germline V CDR1 and CDR2: MNHEY, SVGEGT. The CDR3 totals 13 residues. V shed 0 bases and J shed 3 bases, with 6 bases lying between them. CDR3 residues: CASSYSKGYEQYF. The CDR3 nucleotides read TGTGCCAGCAGTTACTCGAAAGGCTACGAGCAGTACTTC.

This clonotype was seen more than once but under ten times. The chain joins TRBV9 to TRBJ2-7; 9 bases line up with TRBD2. This CDR3 has 16 amino acids. Unmatched junction bases numbered 11, after V lost 2 bases and J lost 5 bases. Germline V gene sequence: CDR1 SGDLS, CDR2 YYNGEE. CDR3 nucleotides: TGTGCCAGCAGCGTTACACGACTAGCGGCAGTCCACGAGCAGTACTTC. Translation gives CASSVTRLAAVHEQYF.

This clonotype was counted a few times. This chain joins TRBV4-1 and TRBJ1-1; 9 bases align to TRBD1. Germline V CDR1 and CDR2: MGHRA, YSYEKL. With V trimmed by 1 base and J by 5 bases, 2 bases remained unmatched. CDR3 length: 14 residues. The chain's CDR3 is CASSQGDRETEAFF. The CDR3 nucleotides are TGCGCCAGCAGCCAAGGGGACAGGGAAACTGAAGCTTTCTTT.

The CDR3 nucleotides read TGTGCCAGCGGGCGGCGTGGGGCGAGCACTGAAGCTTTCTTT. It yields the protein CASGRRGASTEAFF. The chain joins TRBV6-2 or TRBV6-3 to TRBJ1-1; maybe TRBD1 (5 bases). CDR1 MNHEY and CDR2 SVGEGT come from the germline V gene. Trimming took 8 bases from V and 4 from J, leaving 17 bases between them. This CDR3 contains 14 residues.

This clonotype was found a few times. This chain connects TRBV4-1 to TRBJ2-7; weak D call: TRBD1 (6 bases). Trimming took off 0 bases at V and 3 bases at J, with 12 bases between the two ends. The CDR3 is 15 amino acids. Germline loops: CDR1 MGHRA, CDR2 YSYEKL. CDR3 DNA: TGCGCCAGCAGCCAAGATTCCGACAGGTACTACGAGCAGTACTTC. Encoded protein: CASSQDSDRYYEQYF.

This clonotype was found a few times. This rearrangement joins TRBV5-6 to TRBJ1-1; D gene uncertain. There are 12 residues in the CDR3. Trimming stripped 2 bases from V and 4 bases from J, with 6 bases between. Germline V CDR1 and CDR2: SGHDT, YYEEEE. In DNA form, the CDR3 reads TGTGCCAGCAGCTTCGGATCCACTGAAGCTTTCTTT. Translated: CASSFGSTEAFF.

The rearrangement links TRBV5-1 to TRBJ2-5; TRBD1 might be the D (6 bases). CDR3 size: 17 residues. The germline V and J ends were trimmed by 3 bases and 5 bases, with 23 bases remaining between them. Germline V gene sequence: CDR1 SGHRS, CDR2 YFSETQ. The DNA for the CDR3 is TGCGCCAGCAGCTCGCCGGGACATCAAACCCCGAGGGAGACCCAGTACTTC. Translating it yields CASSSPGHQTPRETQYF. The full variable domain, completed using reference TRBV5-1 and TRBJ2-5, is KAGVTQTPRYLIKTRGQQVTLSCSPISGHRSVSWYQQTPGQGLQFLFEYFSETQRNKGNFPGRFSGRQFSNSRSEMNVSTLELGDSALYLCASSSPGHQTPRETQYFGPGTRLLVL.

This clonotype has at least ten counts. The chain couples TRBV4-3 to TRBJ2-7, with 8 nucleotides matching TRBD1. CDR3 length: 17 residues. The J segment lost 3 bases and the V segment lost 1 base, leaving 11 bases of the junction unmatched. CDR1 is LGHNA and CDR2 is YSLEER in the germline V gene. CDR3 coding DNA: TGCGCCAGCAGCCAAGGGGACAGGCAATACGGGGTCTACGAGCAGTACTTC. The encoded protein is CASSQGDRQYGVYEQYF.

The chain joins TRBV18 to TRBJ2-5; 7 positions agree with TRBD1. Per the germline V gene, CDR1 is KGHSH and CDR2 is LQKENI. This CDR3 region has 14 residues. The V gene end was trimmed by 3 bases and the J gene end by 4 bases; junction bases not matched to a gene: 5. This CDR3 is CASSPPRQGETQYF. CDR3 DNA sequence: TGTGCCAGCTCACCCCCGAGACAGGGAGAGACCCAGTACTTC.